Here is one T cell receptor (beta chain) with its context. There is no known antigen for this receptor. Per-nucleotide qualities are absent, and no much larger clonotype sits a single base away. The source of the sample is a study of T-cell reconstitution after alpha-beta-depleted transplantation in children (dated by TCRdb to the mid-2010s). Notes on the research overall: Using TCR repertoire profiling, the study followed T-cell immune reconstitution in a quantitative way in children after TCRalphabeta/CD19-depleted allogeneic hematopoietic cell transplantation.

Receptors were amplified or captured by PCR. The sequencer was an Illumina HiSeq 2500. Molecular barcoding was employed in the preparation of TCR libraries, with unique molecular identifiers being used to normalize TCRbeta repertoire quantification. Using fastp trimming at Q25 and MiXCR clonotype assembly, TCRdb reanalyzed the public sequencing data and kept in-frame beta chains. One record per CDR3 amino acid sequence lists the most common genes and DNA. A total of hundreds of thousands of distinct CDR3 sequences appear in this sample, roughly 17% of them only once. Jointly, the top ten make up 1.1% of the sample. CDR1 MNHEY and CDR2 SMNVEV are derived from the germline V gene (reference sequence). The V end loses 4 bases and the J end loses 1 base, and a stretch of 14 bases separates them. The CDR3 sequence holds 16 residues, the cysteine and phenylalanine included. This entry keeps only the CDR3 DNA: 48 bases, framed from base 1.

Material: PBMCs from the stem cell graft donor, obtained from the stem cell graft. The sequence derives from a human donor who donated a stem cell graft to a child with acute myeloid leukemia. The chain was built from TRBV27 and TRBJ2-4; perhaps TRBD1 is the D gene, with 5 bases matching. The DNA is as follows: TGTGCCAGCAGTTCCACATGGGGCTCGGCCAAAAACATTCAGTACTTC. This yields the protein CASSSTWGSAKNIQYF.